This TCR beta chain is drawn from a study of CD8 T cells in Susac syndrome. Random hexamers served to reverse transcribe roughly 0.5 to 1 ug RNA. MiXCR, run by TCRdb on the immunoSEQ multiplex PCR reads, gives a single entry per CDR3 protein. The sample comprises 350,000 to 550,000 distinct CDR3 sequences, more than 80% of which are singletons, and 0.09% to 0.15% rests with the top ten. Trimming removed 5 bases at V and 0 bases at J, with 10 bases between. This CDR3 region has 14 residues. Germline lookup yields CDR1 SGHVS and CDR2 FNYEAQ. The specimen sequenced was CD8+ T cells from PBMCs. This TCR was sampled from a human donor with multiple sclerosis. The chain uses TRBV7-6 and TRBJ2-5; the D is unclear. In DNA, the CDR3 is TGTGCCAGCAGCCTGTCCCGGTACCAAGAGACCCAGTACTTC. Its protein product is CASSLSRYQETQYF.